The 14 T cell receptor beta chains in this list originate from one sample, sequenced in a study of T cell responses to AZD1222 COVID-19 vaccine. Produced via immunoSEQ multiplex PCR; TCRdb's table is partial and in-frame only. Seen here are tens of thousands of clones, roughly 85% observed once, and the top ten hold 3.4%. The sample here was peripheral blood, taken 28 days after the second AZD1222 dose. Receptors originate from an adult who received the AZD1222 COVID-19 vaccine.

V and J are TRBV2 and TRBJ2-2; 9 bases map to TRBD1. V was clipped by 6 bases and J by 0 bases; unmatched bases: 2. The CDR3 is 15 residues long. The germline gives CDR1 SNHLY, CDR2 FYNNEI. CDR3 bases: TGTGCCAGCAGGAGGGACAGGGCGAACACCGGGGAGCTGTTTTTT. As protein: CASRRDRANTGELFF.

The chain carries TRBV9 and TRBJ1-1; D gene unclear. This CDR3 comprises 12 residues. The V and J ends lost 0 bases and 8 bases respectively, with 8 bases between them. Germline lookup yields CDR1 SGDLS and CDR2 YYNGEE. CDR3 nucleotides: TGTGCCAGCAGCGTAGCTGTAGGAGAAGCTTTCTTT. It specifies CASSVAVGEAFF.

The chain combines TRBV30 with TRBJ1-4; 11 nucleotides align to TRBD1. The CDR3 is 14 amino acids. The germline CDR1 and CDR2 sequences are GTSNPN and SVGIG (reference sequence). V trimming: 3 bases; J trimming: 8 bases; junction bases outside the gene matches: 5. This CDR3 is CAWSTGTGGEKLFF. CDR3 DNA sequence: TGTGCCTGGAGCACCGGGACAGGGGGGGAAAAACTGTTTTTT.

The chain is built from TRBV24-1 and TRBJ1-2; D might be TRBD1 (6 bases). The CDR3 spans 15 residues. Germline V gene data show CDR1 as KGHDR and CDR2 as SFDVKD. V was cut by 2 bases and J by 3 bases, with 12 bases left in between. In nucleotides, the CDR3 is TGTGCCACCAGTGATTACATCTACAGGGACTATGGCTACACCTTC. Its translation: CATSDYIYRDYGYTF.

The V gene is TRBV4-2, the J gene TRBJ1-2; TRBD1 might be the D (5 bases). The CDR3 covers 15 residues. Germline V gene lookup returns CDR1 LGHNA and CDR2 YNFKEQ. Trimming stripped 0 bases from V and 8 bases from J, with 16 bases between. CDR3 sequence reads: CASSQDLRQGDGYTF. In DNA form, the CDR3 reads TGTGCCAGCAGCCAAGATCTGAGGCAGGGAGACGGCTACACCTTC.

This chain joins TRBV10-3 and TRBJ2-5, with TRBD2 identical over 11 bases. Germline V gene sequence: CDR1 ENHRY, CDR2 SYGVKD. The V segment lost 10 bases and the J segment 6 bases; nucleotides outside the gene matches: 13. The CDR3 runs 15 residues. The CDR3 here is CATLAGSGRVKTQYF. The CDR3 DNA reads TGTGCCACACTAGCGGGTAGCGGGAGGGTGAAGACCCAGTACTTC.

CDR3 coding DNA: TGTGCCAGCAGCTTGGCACGGTACACTGAAGCTTTCTTT. Translation gives CASSLARYTEAFF. This chain links TRBV5-6 with TRBJ1-1; no definite D call. The CDR3 is made up of 13 amino acids. Germline loops: CDR1 SGHDT, CDR2 YYEEEE. Deletions cut 0 bases from V and 3 bases from J, with 6 bases between.

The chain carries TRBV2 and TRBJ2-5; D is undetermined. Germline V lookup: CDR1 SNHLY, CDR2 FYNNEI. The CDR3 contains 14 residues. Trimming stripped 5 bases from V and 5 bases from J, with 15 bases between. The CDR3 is CASSSEPTRETQYF. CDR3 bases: TGTGCCAGCAGTTCCGAACCTACCCGGGAGACCCAGTACTTC.

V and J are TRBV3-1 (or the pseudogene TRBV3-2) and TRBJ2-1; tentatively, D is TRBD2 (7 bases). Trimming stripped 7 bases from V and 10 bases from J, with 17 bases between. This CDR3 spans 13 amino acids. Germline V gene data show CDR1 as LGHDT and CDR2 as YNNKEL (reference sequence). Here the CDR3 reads CASTIPGGQEQFF. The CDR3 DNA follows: TGTGCCAGCACCATACCCGGGGGGCAAGAGCAGTTCTTC.

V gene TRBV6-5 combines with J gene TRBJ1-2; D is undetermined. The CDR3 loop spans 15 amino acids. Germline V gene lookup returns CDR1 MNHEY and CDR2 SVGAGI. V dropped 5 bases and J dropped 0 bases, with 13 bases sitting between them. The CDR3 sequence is CASSNPMQPNYGYTF. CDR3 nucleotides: TGTGCCAGCAGTAACCCCATGCAACCTAACTATGGCTACACCTTC.

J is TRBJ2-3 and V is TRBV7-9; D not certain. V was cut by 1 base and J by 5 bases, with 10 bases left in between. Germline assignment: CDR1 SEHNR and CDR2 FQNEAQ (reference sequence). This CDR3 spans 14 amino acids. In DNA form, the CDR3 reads TGTGCCAGCAGCTTAGGAAGTTTGGTAGATACGCAGTATTTT. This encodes CASSLGSLVDTQYF.

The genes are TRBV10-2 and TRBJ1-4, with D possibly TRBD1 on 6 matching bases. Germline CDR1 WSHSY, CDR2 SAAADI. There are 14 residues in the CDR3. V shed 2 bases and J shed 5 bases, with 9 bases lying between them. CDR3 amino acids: CASSEDRTNEKLFF. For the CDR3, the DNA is TGCGCCAGCAGTGAGGACAGGACAAATGAAAAACTGTTTTTT.

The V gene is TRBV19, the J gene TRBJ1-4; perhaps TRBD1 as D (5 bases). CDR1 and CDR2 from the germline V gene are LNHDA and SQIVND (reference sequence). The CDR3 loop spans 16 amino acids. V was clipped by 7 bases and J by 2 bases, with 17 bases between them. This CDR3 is CASTDPGLTTNEKLFF. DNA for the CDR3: TGTGCCAGTACGGATCCAGGGTTGACGACTAATGAAAAACTGTTTTTT.

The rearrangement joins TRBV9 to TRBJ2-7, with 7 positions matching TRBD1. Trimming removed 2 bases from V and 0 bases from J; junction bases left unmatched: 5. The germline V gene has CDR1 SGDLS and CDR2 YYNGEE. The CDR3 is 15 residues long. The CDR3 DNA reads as TGTGCCAGCAGCGTCGCAGGGGGACCCTCCTACGAGCAGTACTTC. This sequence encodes CASSVAGGPSYEQYF.